These T cell receptor beta chains were read from a single sample in a study of OX40 agonist ivuxolimab in advanced cancers. TCRdb keeps only in-frame clones here, not all; method: immunoSEQ multiplex PCR. The table records 23,000 or so clones, roughly 81% of them present only once. The specimen was CD4+ or CD8+ T cells sorted from blood, collected in a trial of the OX40 agonist ivuxolimab. The receptors derive from an adult with an advanced solid tumor such as melanoma, head and neck, liver or kidney cancer. Each CDR3 is given with its conserved first and last residue. A D gene is named only where the DNA matches it firmly. Clone size is not always given. Where it is, it says once, few, many or a class for expanded clones.

V gene,clone size,D gene,J gene,CDR3 protein,CDR3 DNA
TRBV27,.,.,TRBJ1-1,CASRAGAGRTEAFF,TGTGCCAGCAGGGCCGGGGCAGGGAGGACTGAAGCTTTCTTT
TRBV27,.,.,TRBJ1-4,CASVWDSGRLTNEKLFF,TGTGCCAGCGTTTGGGACTCCGGGAGGTTGACTAATGAAAAACTGTTTTTT
TRBV27,.,.,TRBJ2-1,CASSSYTREQFF,TGTGCCAGCAGTTCCTATACGCGTGAGCAGTTCTTC
TRBV7-6,.,TRBD2,TRBJ2-5,CASSLAPGLAEETQYF,TGTGCCAGCAGCTTAGCCCCGGGACTAGCGGAAGAGACCCAGTACTTC
TRBV2,few,.,TRBJ2-5,CASSEWVSPGAETQYF,TGTGCCAGCAGTGAATGGGTTAGCCCCGGTGCGGAGACCCAGTACTTC
TRBV7-9,medium-sized,.,TRBJ2-5,CASSSGFSVQETQYF,TGTGCCAGCAGCTCCGGGTTTTCCGTCCAAGAGACCCAGTACTTC
TRBV5-4,.,.,TRBJ2-7,CASSSLEGQYEQYF,TGTGCCAGCAGCTCCCTGGAGGGACAGTACGAGCAGTACTTC
TRBV5-1,.,.,TRBJ1-1,CASSADRLSEAFF,TGCGCCAGCAGCGCCGACAGACTCTCTGAAGCTTTCTTT
TRBV19,.,TRBD2,TRBJ2-1,CASRPGLAGDDEQFF,TGTGCCAGTAGACCGGGACTAGCGGGGGACGATGAGCAGTTCTTC
TRBV9,.,.,TRBJ2-7,CASSVGGDTSYEQYF,TGTGCCAGCAGCGTAGGGGGGGACACGTCCTACGAGCAGTACTTC
TRBV28,.,TRBD1,TRBJ2-7,CASKQETGITYEQYF,TGTGCCAGCAAACAGGAGACAGGGATTACCTACGAGCAGTACTTC
TRBV11-2,.,TRBD2,TRBJ2-2,CASSITSGAYYTGELFF,TGTGCCAGCAGTATTACTAGCGGGGCTTACTACACCGGGGAGCTGTTTTTT
TRBV27,.,.,TRBJ2-1,CASSLTPSSYNEQFF,TGTGCCAGCAGTTTAACCCCCAGCTCCTACAATGAGCAGTTCTTC
TRBV9,.,.,TRBJ2-7,CASSDSSSSYEQYF,TGTGCCAGCAGCGATAGTTCGAGCTCCTACGAGCAGTACTTC
TRBV28,.,.,TRBJ2-7,CASSLQVNEQYF,TGTGCCAGCAGTTTACAGGTTAACGAGCAGTACTTC
TRBV2,once,.,TRBJ2-1,CASSDGSSYNEQFF,TGTGCCAGCAGTGACGGAAGCTCCTACAATGAGCAGTTCTTC
TRBV9,.,TRBD2,TRBJ2-5,CASSVPSGDQETQYF,TGTGCCAGCAGCGTTCCTAGCGGGGACCAAGAGACCCAGTACTTC
TRBV13,.,.,TRBJ2-5,CASSKGSGAGGVTQYF,TGTGCCAGCAGCAAAGGCTCGGGGGCCGGGGGTGTAACCCAGTACTTC
TRBV9,.,.,TRBJ2-1,CASSPRPGNEQFF,TGTGCCAGCAGCCCCCGACCAGGGAATGAGCAGTTCTTC
TRBV9,.,TRBD1,TRBJ1-2,CASSFTERGPGYGYTF,TGTGCCAGCAGCTTCACGGAAAGGGGGCCGGGCTATGGCTACACCTTC
TRBV27,.,.,TRBJ2-7,CASSYGHSYEQYF,TGTGCCAGCAGTTACGGACACTCCTACGAGCAGTACTTC
TRBV7-8,.,.,TRBJ1-5,CASSSEQGYSNQPQHF,TGTGCCAGCAGCTCAGAACAGGGATATAGCAATCAGCCCCAGCATTTT
TRBV7-9,few,TRBD1,TRBJ2-6,CASSSTGQSSGANVLTF,TGTGCCAGCAGCTCGACAGGGCAAAGCTCTGGGGCCAACGTCCTGACTTTC
TRBV7-9,.,.,TRBJ2-1,CASSLGGSNEQFF,TGTGCCAGCAGCTTAGGGGGGTCCAATGAGCAGTTCTTC
TRBV4-1,.,.,TRBJ1-6,CASSQDWTGSPLHF,TGCGCCAGCAGCCAAGATTGGACGGGATCACCCCTCCACTTT
TRBV7-8,.,.,TRBJ2-5,CASSPRSEQETQYF,TGTGCCAGCAGCCCCCGCAGCGAACAAGAGACCCAGTACTTC
TRBV9,.,.,TRBJ2-1,CASSPWTDYNEQFF,TGTGCCAGCAGCCCATGGACTGATTACAATGAGCAGTTCTTC
TRBV28,.,.,TRBJ1-4,CASSLFRGSTNEKLFF,TGTGCCAGCAGTTTGTTCCGGGGTTCAACTAATGAAAAACTGTTTTTT
TRBV5-4,.,TRBD1,TRBJ2-5,CAAKSKGQGSETQYF,TGTGCCGCAAAAAGTAAGGGACAGGGGTCCGAGACCCAGTACTTC
TRBV29-1,.,TRBD2,TRBJ2-2,CSVEGLAGGINTGELFF,TGCAGCGTTGAGGGACTAGCGGGAGGAATAAACACCGGGGAGCTGTTTTTT
TRBV6-5,once,.,TRBJ2-3,CASSLGFRVTDTQYF,TGTGCCAGCAGTCTAGGATTTCGGGTCACAGATACGCAGTATTTT
TRBV30,.,.,TRBJ2-7,CAWSVSDPYEQYF,TGTGCCTGGAGTGTTTCGGATCCCTACGAGCAGTACTTC
TRBV6-5,.,.,TRBJ2-7,CASSFSDGSVSYEQYF,TGTGCCAGCAGTTTTAGTGACGGCTCTGTTTCCTACGAGCAGTACTTC
TRBV29-1,.,TRBD2,TRBJ2-7,CSVGGGYEQYF,TGCAGCGTTGGCGGGGGCTACGAGCAGTACTTC
TRBV13,.,TRBD2,TRBJ2-7,CASSSPGLAGGPLTYEQYF,TGTGCCAGCAGCTCCCCCGGACTAGCGGGAGGGCCACTCACTTACGAGCAGTACTTC
TRBV27,.,.,TRBJ2-3,CASNQGEGYTDTQYF,TGTGCCAGCAACCAAGGGGAAGGATACACAGATACGCAGTATTTT
TRBV2,.,.,TRBJ2-7,CASNPAYEQYF,TGTGCCAGCAACCCGGCCTACGAGCAGTACTTC
TRBV28,.,.,TRBJ1-5,CASSPRVSNQPQHF,TGTGCCAGCAGTCCCAGGGTTAGCAATCAGCCCCAGCATTTT
TRBV4-1,medium-sized,TRBD1,TRBJ1-1,CASSQEYRGNLNTEAFF,TGCGCCAGCAGCCAAGAGTACAGGGGAAACCTGAACACTGAAGCTTTCTTT
TRBV4-1,.,.,TRBJ2-7,CASSQGGNYEQYF,TGCGCCAGCAGCCAAGGAGGGAACTACGAGCAGTACTTC
TRBV29-1,.,.,TRBJ2-1,CSVEAYGSYNEQFF,TGCAGCGTTGAAGCTTACGGGAGTTACAATGAGCAGTTCTTC
TRBV6-1,.,.,TRBJ2-1,CVAKEGREQFF,TGTGTCGCTAAGGAGGGCCGCGAGCAGTTCTTC
TRBV2,.,.,TRBJ2-7,CASSGPKSAEQYF,TGTGCCAGCAGCGGACCCAAGAGTGCCGAGCAGTACTTC
TRBV11-2,.,.,TRBJ1-5,CASSLNSYSNQPQHF,TGTGCCAGCAGCTTAAACAGCTATAGCAATCAGCCCCAGCATTTT
TRBV30,.,.,TRBJ2-7,CAWRTARFEAYEQYF,TGTGCCTGGAGAACAGCCCGTTTTGAGGCCTACGAGCAGTACTTC
TRBV27,.,TRBD1,TRBJ1-2,CASSLYLGQLTNGYTF,TGTGCCAGCAGTTTATATTTGGGACAGCTCACAAATGGCTACACCTTC
TRBV7-9,many,.,TRBJ2-7,CASSPRGRISYEQYF,TGTGCCAGCAGCCCACGCGGACGGATTAGCTACGAGCAGTACTTC
TRBV6-1,few,.,TRBJ2-7,CASSELYEQYF,TGTGCCAGCAGTGAACTGTACGAGCAGTACTTC
TRBV30,.,.,TRBJ2-7,CAWSVGLYEQYF,TGTGCCTGGAGCGTAGGGCTCTACGAGCAGTACTTC
TRBV25-1,.,.,TRBJ1-4,CASSDGGEKLFF,TGTGCCAGCAGTGACGGAGGGGAAAAACTGTTTTTT
TRBV9,many,TRBD2,TRBJ2-2,CASSVPREGTGELFF,TGTGCCAGCAGCGTACCGAGGGAGGGGACCGGGGAGCTGTTTTTT
TRBV9,.,.,TRBJ2-4,CASSPYLNDRAGKRRNIQYF,TGTGCCAGCAGCCCTTACCTCAACGACAGGGCGGGGAAAAGGCGGAACATTCAGTACTTC
TRBV15,few,.,TRBJ2-1,CATSSPRTWGDNEQFF,TGTGCCACCAGCAGTCCTAGGACCTGGGGGGACAATGAGCAGTTCTTC
TRBV2,once,.,TRBJ2-1,CASSESASSYNEQFF,TGTGCCAGCAGTGAAAGTGCTAGCTCCTACAATGAGCAGTTCTTC
TRBV28,.,.,TRBJ2-7,CASSLGEDHSYEQYF,TGTGCCAGCAGTTTAGGTGAAGATCACTCCTACGAGCAGTACTTC
TRBV2,once,.,TRBJ2-7,CASSELADSLSYEQYF,TGTGCCAGCAGTGAGTTAGCGGACTCGCTTTCCTACGAGCAGTACTTC
TRBV5-1,.,TRBD2,TRBJ2-7,CASSFSSGRIYEQYF,TGCGCCAGCAGCTTCTCTAGCGGGCGGATCTACGAGCAGTACTTC